This T cell receptor beta chain came from a study of shared clonotypes between healthy human individuals. Background on the study: Each donor contributed plates that comprised three CD4 naive, three CD4 memory, two CD8 naive and one CD8 memory. Study-wide results and limits: Sampling used blood alone; tissue repertoires probably differ. Despite large depth, sorted-subset datasets appeared incompletely sequenced.

Donors included only healthy HIV-negative adults lacking recent acute infections or vaccinations. The CDR3 has 15 residues. Trimming removed 6 bases at V and 0 bases at J, with 13 bases between. In germline, CDR1 is SGHKS, CDR2 YYEKEE (reference sequence). This table comes from immunoSEQ multiplex PCR, and its TCRdb copy is limited to in-frame clones, with some not included. The sample shows 300,000 to 350,000 clones, around 70% of them seen only once. About this clone itself: Its antigen is undetermined.

This chain uses TRBV5-5 with TRBJ2-1; the D is unclear. The source is a man aged 25-40 years in good health. Sequencing was done on a sample of memory CD4+ T cells sorted from blood. Stated subset: CD45RA-negative fraction. CDR3 residues: CASTLGGSSYNEQFF. DNA for the CDR3: TGTGCCAGCACCCTCGGCGGAAGCTCCTACAATGAGCAGTTCTTC.